This T cell receptor beta chain was documented in a study of OX40 agonist ivuxolimab in advanced cancers. TCRdb keeps only in-frame clones here, not all; method: immunoSEQ multiplex PCR. The table lists about 62,000 clones, about four fifths of them singletons. CDR1 is SGHAT, CDR2 FQNNGV, per germline. The CDR3 extends over 14 amino acids. This receptor was identified in an adult with an advanced solid tumor such as melanoma, head and neck, liver or kidney cancer. The V call is TRBV11-2, the J call TRBJ2-5, with unresolved D. The closer fit of TRBJ2-7 to the DNA end suggests the J call may be wrong. The material sequenced was CD4+ or CD8+ T cells sorted from blood, taken in a trial of the OX40 agonist ivuxolimab. Written as DNA, the CDR3 is TGTGCCAGCAGCTTAGGCGCCAGCTCCTACGAGCAGTACTTC. It is translated as CASSLGASSYEQYF.